Given below is one TCR beta chain in context. Its antigen remains unidentified. Patients all relapsed after autologous stem cell transplantation, and there was variation in brentuximab vedotin exposure. Produced via immunoSEQ multiplex PCR; TCRdb's table is partial and in-frame only. The table records more than 30,000 clones, around 90% of them present only once. The record originates from a study of PD-1 blockade in classical Hodgkin lymphoma. Study context: The patients were dosed with nivolumab 3 mg/kg, infused intravenously every 2 weeks. Study results and limitations: There was a significant rise in CD4+ TCR diversity by C4D1, with no such rise for CD8+. Undefined causes, possibly disease activity or prior therapy, underlie the repertoire differences.

V was clipped by 4 bases and J by 3 bases, with 21 bases between them. The CDR3 sequence is 17 residues long. Germline V gene sequence: CDR1 SGHNT, CDR2 YYREEE (reference sequence). The source material was peripheral blood mononuclear cells (PBMCs), sampled before the second cycle of nivolumab. The origin of this receptor is a human donor with classical Hodgkin lymphoma. The chain is built from TRBV5-4 and TRBJ2-3, with D hard to call. CDR3 sequence (DNA): TGTGCCAGCAGCCAAGAAGGTGGACCATTGGGAACAGATACGCAGTATTTT. Encoded protein: CASSQEGGPLGTDTQYF. Together with reference TRBV5-4 and TRBJ2-3, the CDR3 gives the full variable domain: ETGVTQSPTHLIKTRGQQVTLRCSSQSGHNTVSWYQQALGQGPQFIFQYYREEENGRGNFPPRFSGLQFPNYSSELNVNALELDDSALYLCASSQEGGPLGTDTQYFGPGTRLTVL.